This T cell receptor (beta chain) is drawn from a study of blood T cell repertoires in COVID-19. Study as a whole: There were acute and convalescent COVID-19 samples, and they came from the United States, Italy and Spain.

In the original workflow: Nucleated cell number was recorded as an estimate derived from reference gene primer amplification. TCRdb's table, derived via immunoSEQ multiplex PCR, lists solely in-frame clones and lacks some. V and J calls and clone size follow that table, whereas D and trimming were derived from the DNA. The repertoire holds over 120,000 clones, roughly 80% seen once, with 5% in the top ten. CDR1 and CDR2 (germline): SQVTM, ANQGSEA. This CDR3 is 15 amino acids long. The V segment lost 6 bases and the J segment 4 bases; nucleotides outside the gene matches: 12. This clone was seen once. The Seattle site enrolled patients during active infection and followed them longitudinally.

The TCR originated in a woman aged 65 to 85 with COVID-19, enrolled during active disease. The chain combines TRBV29-1 with TRBJ1-2; 9 nucleotides match TRBD1. Sequencing was carried out using peripheral blood. The CDR3 DNA is TGCAGCGTGGGGGGGGGACAGGGCGACGGCTATGGCTACACCTTC. This codes for CSVGGGQGDGYGYTF.